A single sample gave rise to the 2 T cell receptor beta chains below, sequenced in a study of blood T cell repertoires in COVID-19. The assay was immunoSEQ multiplex PCR, and TCRdb's table has in-frame clones only and misses some. The table includes about 120,000 clones, over 65% detected once. The sequenced sample consisted of peripheral blood. All receptors derive from a man in his 60s with acute or convalescent COVID-19.

A single count supports this clone. The rearrangement uses TRBV4-3 and TRBJ2-3, with D possibly TRBD2 on 5 matching bases. This CDR3 has 13 residues. Per the germline V gene, CDR1 is LGHNA and CDR2 is YSLEER. Trimming took 5 bases from V and 1 from J, leaving 7 bases between them. The CDR3 sequence: CASSVGGTDTQYF. The CDR3 coding sequence is TGCGCCAGCAGCGTCGGGGGCACAGATACGCAGTATTTT.

The chain is built from TRBV2 and TRBJ2-4, with TRBD2 identical over 16 bases. V was clipped by 1 base and J by 8 bases; unmatched bases: 8. CDR3 length: 18 residues. From germline, CDR1 is SNHLY and CDR2 FYNNEI. This chain's CDR3 is CASSEGGTSGRVRDIQYF. The CDR3 bases are TGTGCCAGCAGTGAAGGGGGGACTAGCGGGAGGGTTAGGGACATTCAGTACTTC. Combining the CDR3 with reference TRBV2 and TRBJ2-4 gives the whole variable domain EPEVTQTPSHQVTQMGQEVILRCVPISNHLYFYWYRQILGQKVEFLVSFYNNEISEKSEIFDDQFSVERPDGSNFTLKIRSTKLEDSAMYFCASSEGGTSGRVRDIQYFGAGTRLSVL.